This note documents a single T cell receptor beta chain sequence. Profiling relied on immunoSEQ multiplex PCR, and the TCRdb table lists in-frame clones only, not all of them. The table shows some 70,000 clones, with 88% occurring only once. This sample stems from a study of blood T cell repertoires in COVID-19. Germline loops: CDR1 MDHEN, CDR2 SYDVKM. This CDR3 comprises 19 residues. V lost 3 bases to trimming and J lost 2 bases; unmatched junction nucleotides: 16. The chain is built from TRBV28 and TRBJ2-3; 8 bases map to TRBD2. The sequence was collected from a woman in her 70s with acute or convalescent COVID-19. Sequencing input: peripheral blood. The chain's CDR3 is CASSFAAGTRPYPTDTQYF. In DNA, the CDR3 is TGTGCCAGCAGTTTTGCGGCTGGGACTAGACCGTACCCCACAGATACGCAGTATTTT.